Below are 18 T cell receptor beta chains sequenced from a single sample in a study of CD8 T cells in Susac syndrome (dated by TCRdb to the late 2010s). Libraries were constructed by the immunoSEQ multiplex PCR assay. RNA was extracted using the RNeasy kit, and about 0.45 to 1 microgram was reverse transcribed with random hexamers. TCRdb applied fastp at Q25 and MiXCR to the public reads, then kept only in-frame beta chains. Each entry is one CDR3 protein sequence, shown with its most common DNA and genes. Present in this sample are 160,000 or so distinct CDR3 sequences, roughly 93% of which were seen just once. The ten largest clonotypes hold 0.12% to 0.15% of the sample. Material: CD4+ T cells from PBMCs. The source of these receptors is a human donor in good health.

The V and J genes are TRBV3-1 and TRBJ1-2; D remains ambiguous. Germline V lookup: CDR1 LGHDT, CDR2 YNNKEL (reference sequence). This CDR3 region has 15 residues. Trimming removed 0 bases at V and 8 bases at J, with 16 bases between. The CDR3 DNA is TGTGCCAGCAGCCAAGAAATGTTACCGGTCGGGGGCTACACCTTC. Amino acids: CASSQEMLPVGGYTF.

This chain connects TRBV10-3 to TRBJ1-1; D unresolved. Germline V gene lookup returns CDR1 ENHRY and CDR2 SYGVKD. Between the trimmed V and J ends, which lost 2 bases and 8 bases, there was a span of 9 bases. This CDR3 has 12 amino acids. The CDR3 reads CAISETESEAFF. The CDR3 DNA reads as TGTGCCATCAGTGAGACAGAATCGGAAGCTTTCTTT.

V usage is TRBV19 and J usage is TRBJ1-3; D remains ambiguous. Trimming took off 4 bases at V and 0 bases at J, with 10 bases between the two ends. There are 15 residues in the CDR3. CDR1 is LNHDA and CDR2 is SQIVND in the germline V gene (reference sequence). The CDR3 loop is CASSTDLISGNTIYF. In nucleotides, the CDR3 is TGTGCCAGTAGTACCGACCTTATCTCTGGAAACACCATATATTTT.

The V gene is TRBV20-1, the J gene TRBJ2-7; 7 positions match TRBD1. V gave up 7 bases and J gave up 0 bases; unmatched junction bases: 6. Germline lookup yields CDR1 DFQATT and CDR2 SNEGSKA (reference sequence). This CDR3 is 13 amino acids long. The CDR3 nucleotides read TGCAGTGTAATCAGGGGGAGCTCCTACGAGCAGTACTTC. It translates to CSVIRGSSYEQYF.

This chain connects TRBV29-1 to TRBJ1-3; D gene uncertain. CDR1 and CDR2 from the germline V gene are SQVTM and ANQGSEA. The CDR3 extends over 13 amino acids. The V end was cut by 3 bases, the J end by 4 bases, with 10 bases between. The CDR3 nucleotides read TGCAGCGTTGACGGGGAAGCGGGAAACACCATATATTTT. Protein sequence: CSVDGEAGNTIYF.

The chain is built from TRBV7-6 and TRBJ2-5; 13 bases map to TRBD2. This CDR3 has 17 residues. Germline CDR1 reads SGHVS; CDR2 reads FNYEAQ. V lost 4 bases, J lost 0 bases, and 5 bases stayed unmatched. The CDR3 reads CASSSRGLAGNQETQYF. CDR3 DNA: TGTGCCAGCAGCTCTAGGGGACTAGCGGGGAACCAAGAGACCCAGTACTTC.

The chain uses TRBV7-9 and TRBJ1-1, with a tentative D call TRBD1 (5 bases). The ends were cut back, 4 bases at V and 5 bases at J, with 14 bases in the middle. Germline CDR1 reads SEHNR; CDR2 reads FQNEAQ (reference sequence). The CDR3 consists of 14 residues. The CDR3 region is CASSSGREGTEAFF. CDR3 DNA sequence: TGTGCCAGCAGCTCAGGGCGGGAGGGGACTGAAGCTTTCTTT.

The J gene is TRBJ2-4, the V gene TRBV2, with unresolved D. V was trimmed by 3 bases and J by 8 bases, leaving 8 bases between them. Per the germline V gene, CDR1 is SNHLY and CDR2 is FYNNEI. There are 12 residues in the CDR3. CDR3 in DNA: TGTGCCAGCAGTGAGGTACCCTACATTCAGTACTTC. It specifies CASSEVPYIQYF.

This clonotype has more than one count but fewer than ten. This CDR3 is CASSATGANTEAFF. The CDR3 DNA follows: TGTGCCAGCAGCGCCACAGGAGCCAACACTGAAGCTTTCTTT. The chain recombines TRBV7-2 with TRBJ1-1, with a tentative D call TRBD1 (5 bases). The germline V and J ends were trimmed by 5 bases and 2 bases, with 12 bases remaining between them. Germline V gives CDR1 SGHTA, CDR2 FQGNSA. The CDR3 contains 14 residues.

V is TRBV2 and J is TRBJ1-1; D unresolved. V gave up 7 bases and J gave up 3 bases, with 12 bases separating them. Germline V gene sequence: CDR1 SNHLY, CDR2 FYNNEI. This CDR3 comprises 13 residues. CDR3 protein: CASTVRRDTEAFF. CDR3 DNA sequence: TGTGCCAGCACAGTAAGAAGGGACACTGAAGCTTTCTTT.

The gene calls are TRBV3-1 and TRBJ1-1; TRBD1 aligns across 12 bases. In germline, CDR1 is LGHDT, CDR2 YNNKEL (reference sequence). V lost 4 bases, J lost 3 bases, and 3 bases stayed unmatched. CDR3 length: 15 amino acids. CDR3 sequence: CASSPGTGGHTEAFF. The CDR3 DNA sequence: TGTGCCAGCAGCCCAGGGACAGGGGGCCACACTGAAGCTTTCTTT.

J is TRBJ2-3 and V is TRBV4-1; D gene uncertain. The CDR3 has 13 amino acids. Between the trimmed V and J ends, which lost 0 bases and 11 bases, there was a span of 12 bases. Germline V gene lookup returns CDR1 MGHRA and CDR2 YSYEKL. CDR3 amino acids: CASSQEFGQKQYF. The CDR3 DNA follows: TGCGCCAGCAGCCAAGAATTCGGTCAGAAGCAGTATTTT.

CDR3 sequence (DNA): TGTGCCAGTAGTATAGGGGGGGTGACTAAGCCCCAGCATTTT. Protein product: CASSIGGVTKPQHF. The V and J genes are TRBV19 and TRBJ1-5, with a weak D call TRBD1 (5 bases). V dropped 1 base and J dropped 8 bases, with 12 bases sitting between them. Germline V CDR1 and CDR2: LNHDA, SQIVND (reference sequence). The CDR3 sequence is 14 residues long. Based on the CDR3 plus reference TRBV19 and TRBJ1-5, the full variable domain is DGGITQSPKYLFRKEGQNVTLSCEQNLNHDAMYWYRQDPGQGLRLIYYSQIVNDFQKGDIAEGYSVSREKKESFPLTVTSAQKNPTAFYLCASSIGGVTKPQHFGDGTRLSIL.

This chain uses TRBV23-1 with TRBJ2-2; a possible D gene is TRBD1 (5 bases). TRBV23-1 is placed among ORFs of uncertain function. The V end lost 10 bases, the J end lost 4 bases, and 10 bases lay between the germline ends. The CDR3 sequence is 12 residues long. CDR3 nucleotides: TGCGCCATAGGGGTGGCCACCGGGGAGCTGTTTTTT. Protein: CAIGVATGELFF.

CDR3 protein: CCWLYQETQYF. As DNA, the CDR3 is TGCTGCTGGCTATACCAAGAGACCCAGTACTTC. The rearrangement joins TRBV29-1 to TRBJ2-5; D call uncertain. This CDR3 region has 11 residues. The germline V gene has CDR1 SQVTM and CDR2 ANQGSEA.

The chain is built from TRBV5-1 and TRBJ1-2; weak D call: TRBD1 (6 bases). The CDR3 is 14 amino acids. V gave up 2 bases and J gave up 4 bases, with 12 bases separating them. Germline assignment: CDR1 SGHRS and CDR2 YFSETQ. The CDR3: CASSFGQPLYGYTF. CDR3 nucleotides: TGCGCCAGCAGCTTCGGACAGCCTCTCTATGGCTACACCTTC.

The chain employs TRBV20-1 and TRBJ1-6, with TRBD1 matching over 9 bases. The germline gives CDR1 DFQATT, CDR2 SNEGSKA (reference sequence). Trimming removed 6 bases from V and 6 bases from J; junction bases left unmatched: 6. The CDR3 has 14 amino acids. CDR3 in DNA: TGCAGTGCAACCGGGACAGGGCTTAATTCACCCCTCCACTTT. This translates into CSATGTGLNSPLHF.

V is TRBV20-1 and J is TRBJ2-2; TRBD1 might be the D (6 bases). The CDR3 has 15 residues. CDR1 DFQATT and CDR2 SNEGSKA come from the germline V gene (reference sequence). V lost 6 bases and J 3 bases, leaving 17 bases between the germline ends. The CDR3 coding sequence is TGCAGTGCCACGACTCAACAGGGTTACACCGGGGAGCTGTTTTTT. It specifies CSATTQQGYTGELFF.